One T cell receptor beta chain is described in this entry. The sample belongs to a study of blood T cell repertoires in COVID-19. Turning to the study itself: Acute and convalescent COVID-19 specimens originated in the United States, Italy and Spain. T cells, B-cell-depleted T cells, or PBMCs provided the cDNA or gDNA that served as material.

Assay used: immunoSEQ multiplex PCR; TCRdb lists only in-frame clones, some missing. The table lists about 210,000 clones, about 83% of them singletons. The length of the CDR3 is 13 residues. V lost 2 bases and J 3 bases, leaving 4 bases between the germline ends. The V call is TRBV12-3 or TRBV12-4, the J call TRBJ2-2; the D is unclear. Material: peripheral blood. The receptor comes from a woman aged 45-65 years with active or convalescent COVID-19. The CDR3 here is CASSLQDTGELFF. CDR3 sequence (DNA): TGTGCCAGCAGTTTACAGGACACCGGGGAGCTGTTTTTT.